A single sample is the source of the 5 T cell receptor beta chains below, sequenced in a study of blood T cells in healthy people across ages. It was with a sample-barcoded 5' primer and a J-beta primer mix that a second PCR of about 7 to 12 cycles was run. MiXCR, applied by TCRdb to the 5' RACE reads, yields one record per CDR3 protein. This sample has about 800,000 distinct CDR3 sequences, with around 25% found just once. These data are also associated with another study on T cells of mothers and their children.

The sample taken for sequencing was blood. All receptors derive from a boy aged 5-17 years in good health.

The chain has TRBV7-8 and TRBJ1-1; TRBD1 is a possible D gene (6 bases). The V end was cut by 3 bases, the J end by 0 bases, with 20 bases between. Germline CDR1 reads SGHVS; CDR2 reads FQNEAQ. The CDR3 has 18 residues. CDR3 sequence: CASSFYETGIRLNTEAFF. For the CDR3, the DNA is TGTGCCAGCAGCTTCTACGAAACAGGGATTCGTCTGAACACTGAAGCTTTCTTT.

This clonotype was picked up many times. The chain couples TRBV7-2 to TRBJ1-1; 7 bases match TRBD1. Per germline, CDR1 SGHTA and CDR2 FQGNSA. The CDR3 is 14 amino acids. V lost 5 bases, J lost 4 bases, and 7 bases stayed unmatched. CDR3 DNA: TGTGCCAGCAGCCTACAGGGGTTGGGCACTGAAGCTTTCTTT. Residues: CASSLQGLGTEAFF.

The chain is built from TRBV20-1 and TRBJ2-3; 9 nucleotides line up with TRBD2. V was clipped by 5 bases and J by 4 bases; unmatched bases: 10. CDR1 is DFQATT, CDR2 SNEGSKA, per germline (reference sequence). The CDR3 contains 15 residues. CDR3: CSAPPASGVADTQYF. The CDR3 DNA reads TGCAGTGCTCCCCCAGCTAGCGGGGTAGCAGATACGCAGTATTTT.

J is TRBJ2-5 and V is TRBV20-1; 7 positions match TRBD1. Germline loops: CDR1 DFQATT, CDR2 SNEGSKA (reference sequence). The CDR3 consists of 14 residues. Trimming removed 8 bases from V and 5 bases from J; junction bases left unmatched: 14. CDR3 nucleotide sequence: TGCAGTCCCAAAACCGCACAGGGGAGTGAGACCCAGTACTTC. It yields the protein CSPKTAQGSETQYF.

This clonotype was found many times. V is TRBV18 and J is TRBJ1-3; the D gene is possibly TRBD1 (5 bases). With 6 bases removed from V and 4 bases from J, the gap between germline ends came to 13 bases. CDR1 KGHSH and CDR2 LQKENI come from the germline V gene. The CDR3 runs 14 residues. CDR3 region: CASSSGSSGNTIYF. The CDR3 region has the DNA TGTGCCAGCTCTTCAGGGAGTTCAGGAAACACCATATATTTT.